The 20 T cell receptor beta chains presented below share a single source sample, sequenced in a study of T cells after yellow fever vaccination. TCRdb itself ran the 5' RACE reads through MiXCR, one entry per CDR3 protein. The profile shows approximately 300,000 distinct CDR3 sequences, 9.5% to 12% of them singletons. This specimen consisted of CD4+ T cells sorted from PBMCs, obtained 45 days after the yellow fever booster vaccination. The receptors come from a man younger than 35 who received the YFV17D yellow fever vaccine.

This clonotype was seen many times. The chain couples TRBV20-1 to TRBJ1-5, with 7 bases identical to TRBD1. The CDR3 is 16 amino acids. Trimming at V came to 5 bases and at J to 4 bases, leaving 14 bases not matched to a gene. Germline CDR1 reads DFQATT; CDR2 reads SNEGSKA (reference sequence). This CDR3 reads CSADLFGPRGNQPQHF. Written as DNA, the CDR3 is TGCAGTGCTGACCTTTTCGGGCCCAGGGGGAATCAGCCCCAGCATTTT.

This clonotype was seen a handful of times. The chain links TRBV7-9 to TRBJ1-4; a weak D match, TRBD1 (6 bases). The V end was cut by 0 bases, the J end by 0 bases, with 8 bases between. Germline V gene data show CDR1 as SEHNR and CDR2 as FQNEAQ (reference sequence). The CDR3 is made up of 16 amino acids. CDR3 DNA: TGTGCCAGCAGCTTAGCGGCAGGGGCAACTAATGAAAAACTGTTTTTT. Translation gives CASSLAAGATNEKLFF.

The chain recombines TRBV9 with TRBJ2-2, with a tentative D call TRBD1 (5 bases). The V and J ends lost 1 base and 5 bases respectively, with 12 bases between them. The CDR3 runs to 15 residues. Looked up from germline, CDR1 is SGDLS and CDR2 is YYNGEE. CDR3 DNA: TGTGCCAGCAGCGTAACCCAGGGAAAAACCGGGGAGCTGTTTTTT. Protein: CASSVTQGKTGELFF.

The rearrangement uses TRBV29-1 and TRBJ1-2; D gene ambiguous. The germline gives CDR1 SQVTM, CDR2 ANQGSEA. Trimming removed 5 bases at V and 2 bases at J, with 9 bases between. The CDR3 runs to 12 residues. CDR3 in amino acids: CSVIPENYGYTF. In DNA, the CDR3 is TGCAGCGTTATACCGGAGAACTATGGCTACACCTTC.

This clonotype was counted only a few times. The V gene is TRBV7-9, the J gene TRBJ1-4; 7 nucleotides match TRBD1. Trimming cost V 4 bases and J 3 bases; bases outside gene matches: 5. CDR3 length equals 15 residues. The germline V gene encodes CDR1 SEHNR and CDR2 FQNEAQ (reference sequence). The CDR3 here is CASSSGQESNEKLFF. The CDR3 nucleotides are TGTGCCAGCAGCTCCGGACAGGAATCTAATGAAAAACTGTTTTTT.

For the CDR3, the DNA is TGTGCCACCAGCAGACCGGACTCACTCACCCTCCACTTT. Translating gives CATSRPDSLTLHF. The chain couples TRBV15 to TRBJ1-6; D gene unclear. The CDR3 spans 13 residues. In germline, CDR1 is LNHNV, CDR2 YYDKDF (reference sequence). The ends were cut back, 2 bases at V and 14 bases at J, with 13 bases in the middle.

The CDR3 nucleotides are TGTGCCACCAGTGATCCTTCAGGGTCAGCAGATACGCAGTATTTT. Protein sequence: CATSDPSGSADTQYF. V gene TRBV24-1 combines with J gene TRBJ2-3, with D maybe TRBD1 (5 bases). The CDR3 consists of 15 residues. CDR1 and CDR2 from the germline V gene are KGHDR and SFDVKD. V gave up 3 bases and J gave up 4 bases, with 13 bases separating them.

The chain employs TRBV28 and TRBJ1-1; D is undetermined. CDR3 length: 11 residues. V lost 4 bases, J lost 10 bases, and 10 bases lay in between. From germline, CDR1 is MDHEN and CDR2 SYDVKM. DNA of the CDR3: TGTGCCAGCAGTTCCGCCATAGGAGCTTTCTTT. It translates to CASSSAIGAFF.

This rearrangement joins TRBV9 to TRBJ2-1, with D uncertain. Germline V lookup: CDR1 SGDLS, CDR2 YYNGEE. CDR3 length: 13 amino acids. The germline V and J ends were trimmed by 3 bases and 3 bases, with 7 bases remaining between them. The CDR3 sequence: CASSERFYNEQFF. CDR3 in DNA: TGTGCCAGCAGCGAAAGGTTCTACAATGAGCAGTTCTTC.

For the CDR3, the DNA is TGTGCCAGCAGTAACGTGGGCTCCTACGAGCAGTACTTC. Translation: CASSNVGSYEQYF. The V gene is TRBV12-3 or TRBV12-4, the J gene TRBJ2-7; no firm D call. Deletions cut 5 bases from V and 0 bases from J, with 8 bases between. CDR3 size: 13 residues.

This clonotype was counted between two and nine times. The rearrangement links TRBV5-1 to TRBJ2-3, with 9 positions matching TRBD2. This CDR3 is 16 amino acids long. Germline V gene lookup returns CDR1 SGHRS and CDR2 YFSETQ. The V and J ends lost 0 bases and 2 bases, in that order; junction bases with no gene match: 4. CDR3 DNA: TGCGCCAGCAGCTTGGGGCTAGCGGGGAACACAGATACGCAGTATTTT. Protein product: CASSLGLAGNTDTQYF.

This clonotype was counted between two and nine times. This rearrangement joins TRBV19 to TRBJ1-2; D remains ambiguous. The CDR3 covers 13 residues. From germline, CDR1 is LNHDA and CDR2 SQIVND (reference sequence). V lost 4 bases and J lost 5, with 11 bases in between. The DNA of the CDR3 is TGTGCCAGTAGTACGGGTCCCGGGTATGGCTACACCTTC. It specifies CASSTGPGYGYTF.

This clonotype was seen a few times. The rearrangement links TRBV20-1 to TRBJ2-5, with 7 bases aligning to TRBD1. Germline V gene sequence: CDR1 DFQATT, CDR2 SNEGSKA (reference sequence). The CDR3 extends over 14 amino acids. With 4 bases clipped from V and 4 bases from J, the junction kept 9 bases outside the gene matches. The CDR3 region has the DNA TGCAGTGCTACGGCCCAGGGGGTGGGAGAGACCCAGTACTTC. Translation gives CSATAQGVGETQYF.

The gene calls are TRBV9 and TRBJ2-6, with D unclear. Per the germline V gene, CDR1 is SGDLS and CDR2 is YYNGEE. The CDR3 spans 15 residues. V gave up 4 bases and J gave up 0 bases, with 8 bases separating them. CDR3 nucleotides: TGTGCCAGCAGCCCCCAAAACTCTGGGGCCAACGTCCTGACTTTC. Translated: CASSPQNSGANVLTF.

This clonotype was picked up many times. The chain links TRBV6-5 to TRBJ2-7; D possibly corresponds to TRBD2 (6 bases). V lost 8 bases and J lost 4, with 9 bases in between. Germline V lookup: CDR1 MNHEY, CDR2 SVGAGI. This CDR3 has 11 amino acids. This CDR3 reads CASGGTYEQYV. The CDR3 nucleotides are TGTGCCAGCGGGGGGACTTACGAGCAGTACGTC.

V gene TRBV5-1 combines with J gene TRBJ1-1; 7 nucleotides align to TRBD1. The trim removed 1 base at V and 5 bases at J, leaving 5 bases unmatched. There are 14 residues in the CDR3. The germline V gene has CDR1 SGHRS and CDR2 YFSETQ. Here the CDR3 reads CASSLNQGGTEAFF. In nucleotides, the CDR3 is TGCGCCAGCAGCTTGAATCAGGGGGGAACTGAAGCTTTCTTT.

This clonotype occurred a few times. This chain connects TRBV5-1 to TRBJ2-1, with D possibly TRBD1 on 5 matching bases. Germline V gene data show CDR1 as SGHRS and CDR2 as YFSETQ. The CDR3 runs to 15 residues. V gave up 4 bases and J gave up 8 bases, with 19 bases separating them. The CDR3, as DNA: TGCGCCAGCAGCGGTCAGGGTATCCTAGGGGATGAGCAGTTCTTC. Its translation is CASSGQGILGDEQFF.

This clonotype was seen repeatedly, ten times or more. Germline is not matched at one junction end, which may reflect a read error. This sequence joins TRBV18 and TRBJ1-1; D is undetermined. CDR3 length: 14 residues. Germline-derived CDR1 and CDR2 are KGHSH and LQKENI. CDR3 in amino acids: CASSPVEVNTEAFF. CDR3 DNA sequence: TGTGCCAGCTCACCAGTTGAAGTGAATACTGAAGCTTTCTTT.

The table lists this clonotype with a few counts. J is TRBJ1-2 and V is TRBV7-3; D is perhaps TRBD1 (5 bases). CDR1 and CDR2 from the germline V gene are SGHTA and FQGTGA. The CDR3 runs to 14 residues. Between the trimmed V and J ends, which lost 4 bases and 8 bases, there was a span of 17 bases. CDR3 nucleotides: TGTGCCAGCAGCTCCGCAGGGCCTTACAGCGGCTACACCTTC. Protein sequence: CASSSAGPYSGYTF.

CDR3 region: CASSQDGPGSTDTQYF. The CDR3 DNA reads as TGTGCCAGCAGCCAAGATGGGCCGGGGAGCACAGATACGCAGTATTTT. V usage is TRBV4-2 and J usage is TRBJ2-3; a possible D gene is TRBD2 (5 bases). The germline CDR1 and CDR2 sequences are LGHNA and YNFKEQ. CDR3 size: 16 residues. With 0 bases removed from V and 0 bases from J, the gap between germline ends came to 10 bases.